This T cell receptor beta chain derives from a study of beta chain features in type 1 diabetes. About the study: Examination of sorted cells across all samples involved over 85,000,000 cells.

This clone was observed many times. Antigen unknown. Study-wide results and caveats: TCRB repertoires of naive, central memory and Treg cells appeared more similar among patients than among healthy donors.

Every bit of the isolated RNA underwent reverse transcription, so sequencing read expressed TCRB transcripts. This table comes from immunoSEQ multiplex PCR, and its TCRdb copy is limited to in-frame clones, with some not included. The data contain 350,000 to 450,000 clones, around 14% of them singletons. The CDR3 spans 12 residues. The germline CDR1 and CDR2 sequences are SQVTM and ANQGSEA. Deletions cut 7 bases from V and 4 bases from J, with 12 bases between. This TCR was sampled from a man aged 25 to 45 in good health. The chain employs TRBV29-1 and TRBJ2-3; D not resolved. Material: naive CD4+ T cells from blood. CDR3 sequence reads: CSATILADTQYF. CDR3 sequence (DNA): TGCAGCGCCACCATATTGGCAGATACGCAGTATTTT.